What follows describes a single T cell receptor (beta chain). Its antigen is not identified. A junction boundary mismatches the germline segment, possibly from a read error. Sequencing used immunoSEQ multiplex PCR; TCRdb keeps in-frame clones, though not all of them. The repertoire holds 100,000 to 150,000 clones, with roughly 75% as singletons. Germline loops: CDR1 LGHNA, CDR2 YSLEER. The CDR3 is 13 amino acids. This record comes from a study of a mutant IDH1 vaccine in newly diagnosed glioma. At the level of the study: The earlier regimen, radiotherapy, temozolomide, or both, was most often both.

Time point: week 11, during vaccination. Each dose of the vaccine consisted of 300 ug of mutant IDH1 20-mer peptide, with topical imiquimod. The TCR originated in a man in his forties or fifties with glioma. This chain uses TRBV4-3 with TRBJ2-7; TRBD2 agrees at 10 bases. Here the sequenced sample was PBMCs, taken from a glioma patient whose treatment included an IDH1 peptide vaccine. The CDR3: CASSQVGSGRVTF. CDR3 sequence (DNA): TGCGCCAGCAGCCAAGTGGGGAGCGGGAGGGTTACCTTC.